These 27 T cell receptor beta chains were sequenced from one sample in a study of T cells in Graves' hyperthyroidism and ophthalmopathy. Amplified TCR beta CDR3 regions derived from RNA transcripts. Researchers ran a first-round RT-PCR on the TCR CDR3 using the HTBI primer set. TCRdb independently ran MiXCR on the multiplex PCR reads; one entry per CDR3 protein. The table includes under 700,000 distinct CDR3 sequences, around 17% detected once. The sequenced sample was blood. Receptor source: a woman in her late teens or twenties with Graves' hyperthyroidism.

The rearrangement uses TRBV7-9 and TRBJ2-7; D is unresolved. The V and J ends lost 1 base and 7 bases respectively, with 20 bases between them. Germline lookup yields CDR1 SEHNR and CDR2 FQNEAQ (reference sequence). The CDR3 consists of 16 residues. CDR3 sequence reads: CASSLVSGPPYWEQYF. The CDR3 DNA reads as TGTGCCAGCAGCTTAGTGTCGGGCCCGCCCTACTGGGAGCAGTACTTC.

This clonotype appeared a few times. CDR3 loop: CASTKIMGQGQFF. The CDR3 DNA reads TGCGCCAGCACCAAGATTATGGGGCAAGGGCAGTTCTTC. The chain employs TRBV5-1 and TRBJ2-1; tentatively, D is TRBD1 (5 bases). V was trimmed by 6 bases and J by 12 bases, leaving 19 bases between them. The CDR3 runs to 13 residues. CDR1 is SGHRS and CDR2 is YFSETQ in the germline V gene. Full variable domain (remainder filled in from reference TRBV5-1 and TRBJ2-1): KAGVTQTPRYLIKTRGQQVTLSCSPISGHRSVSWYQQTPGQGLQFLFEYFSETQRNKGNFPGRFSGRQFSNSRSEMNVSTLELGDSALYLCASTKIMGQGQFFGPGTRLTVL.

V and J are TRBV20-1 and TRBJ2-5; weak D call: TRBD2 (6 bases). The CDR3 is 13 residues long. Trimming removed 5 bases at V and 1 base at J, with 11 bases between. Per germline, CDR1 DFQATT and CDR2 SNEGSKA (reference sequence). CDR3: CSAGGSTQETQYF. Here the CDR3 DNA reads TGCAGTGCTGGGGGGTCCACCCAAGAGACCCAGTACTTC.

This clonotype was recorded at least ten times. The V gene is TRBV20-1, the J gene TRBJ2-3, with D possibly matching TRBD2 (5 bases). With 2 bases removed from V and 0 bases from J, the gap between germline ends came to 12 bases. This CDR3 spans 15 amino acids. CDR1 is DFQATT and CDR2 is SNEGSKA in the germline V gene (reference sequence). CDR3 sequence reads: CSARLTGSSTDTQYF. In DNA form, the CDR3 reads TGCAGTGCTAGACTTACTGGGAGTAGCACAGATACGCAGTATTTT.

This clonotype was counted ten times or more. This chain joins TRBV30 and TRBJ2-5, with a tentative D call TRBD1 (6 bases). The CDR3 runs to 16 residues. V lost 4 bases to trimming and J lost 5 bases, with 23 bases between them. Germline V gives CDR1 GTSNPN, CDR2 SVGIG (reference sequence). The CDR3 nucleotides read TGTGCCTGGAAACTCCGGTACAGGGCCGTCCGGGAGACCCAGTACTTC. Protein sequence: CAWKLRYRAVRETQYF.

This clonotype showed up many times. The genes are TRBV10-3 and TRBJ1-1; perhaps TRBD1 as D (5 bases). The CDR3 sequence is 15 residues long. Germline CDR1 is ENHRY and CDR2 is SYGVKD. V shed 4 bases and J shed 1 base, with 13 bases lying between them. CDR3 nucleotides: TGTGCCATCAGTGGGAAATGGGGCGGGAACACTGAAGCTTTCTTT. Amino acid sequence: CAISGKWGGNTEAFF.

This clonotype was observed at least ten times. The DNA of the CDR3 is TGTGCCAGCAGCTTACTTGGCGGGCCTTTGAACACTGAAGCTTTCTTT. It translates to CASSLLGGPLNTEAFF. The chain is built from TRBV7-8 and TRBJ1-1; no reliable D call. Trimming took 2 bases from V and 0 from J, leaving 13 bases between them. This CDR3 has 16 residues. Germline V gene lookup returns CDR1 SGHVS and CDR2 FQNEAQ.

The genes are TRBV30 and TRBJ1-6, with TRBD1 matching over 9 bases. CDR3 length: 13 amino acids. Unmatched junction bases numbered 1, after V lost 3 bases and J lost 7 bases. Germline loops: CDR1 GTSNPN, CDR2 SVGIG (reference sequence). CDR3 DNA sequence: TGTGCCTGGAGCGGGACAGGGAATTCACCCCTCCACTTT. As protein: CAWSGTGNSPLHF. The full variable domain, in which reference TRBV30 and TRBJ1-6 provide the parts outside the CDR3, is SQTIHQWPATLVQPVGSPLSLECTVEGTSNPNLYWYRQAAGRGLQLLFYSVGIGQISSEVPQNLSASRPQDRQFILSSKKLLLSDSGFYLCAWSGTGNSPLHFGNGTRLTVT.

This clonotype has a count of ten or more. Written as DNA, the CDR3 is TGCAGTGCAGATCAAAGCGGGGGGCCCCAAGAGACCCAGTACTTC. Translating it yields CSADQSGGPQETQYF. The chain combines TRBV20-1 with TRBJ2-5; 9 nucleotides agree with TRBD2. Germline V gene sequence: CDR1 DFQATT, CDR2 SNEGSKA (reference sequence). The trim removed 6 bases at V and 1 base at J, leaving 9 bases unmatched. The CDR3 loop spans 15 amino acids.

Ten or more counts support this clonotype. This chain uses TRBV28 with TRBJ2-1, with D hard to call. CDR3 length equals 17 residues. Germline CDR1 reads MDHEN; CDR2 reads SYDVKM. V lost 2 bases and J 0 bases, leaving 14 bases between the germline ends. CDR3 residues: CASSLNPPVISYNEQFF. The CDR3, as DNA: TGTGCCAGCAGTTTAAACCCACCTGTAATCTCCTACAATGAGCAGTTCTTC.

This clonotype was recorded many times. The chain has TRBV29-1 and TRBJ2-5, with 8 bases identical to TRBD2. With V trimmed by 3 bases and J by 4 bases, 22 bases remained unmatched. Germline V lookup: CDR1 SQVTM, CDR2 ANQGSEA. This CDR3 comprises 19 residues. CDR3 coding DNA: TGCAGCGTTGACCTCGGATCTCGTATTCGACGACTAGCGTCAGAGACCCAGTACTTC. Translated: CSVDLGSRIRRLASETQYF.

The V and J genes are TRBV6-1 and TRBJ1-2; D is unresolved. V gave up 2 bases and J gave up 5 bases, with 12 bases separating them. CDR1 and CDR2 (germline): MNHNS, SASEGT. The CDR3 covers 14 residues. The DNA for the CDR3 is TGTGCCAGCAGTGAATCGGGTAGATTTTATGGCTACACCTTC. Translated, it gives CASSESGRFYGYTF.

This clonotype was detected only a few times. V gene TRBV20-1 combines with J gene TRBJ2-7; D gene uncertain. The CDR3 loop spans 13 amino acids. V lost 5 bases and J lost 3, with 14 bases in between. In germline, CDR1 is DFQATT, CDR2 SNEGSKA (reference sequence). The CDR3 protein is CSAVLEDVYEQYF. For the CDR3, the DNA is TGCAGTGCTGTGCTCGAGGATGTCTACGAGCAGTACTTC.

This clonotype was observed many times. The chain has TRBV12-3 or TRBV12-4 and TRBJ2-7; D gene uncertain. V was clipped by 5 bases and J by 6 bases, with 20 bases between them. The CDR3 loop spans 15 amino acids. The CDR3 protein is CASSTPGLGGLEQYF. CDR3 DNA sequence: TGTGCCAGCAGTACCCCTGGCCTGGGTGGGCTCGAGCAGTACTTC.

This clonotype was seen more than once but under ten times. This chain uses TRBV19 with TRBJ1-1, with D possibly being TRBD1 (5 bases). The germline V and J ends were trimmed by 3 bases and 6 bases, with 11 bases remaining between them. The germline V gene encodes CDR1 LNHDA and CDR2 SQIVND (reference sequence). This CDR3 region has 13 residues. DNA of the CDR3: TGTGCCAGTAGTATCGGCAGGGACGCTGAAGCTTTCTTT. Protein product: CASSIGRDAEAFF.

This clonotype appeared many times. V usage is TRBV7-2 and J usage is TRBJ2-1; the match to TRBD2 covers 10 bases. J gave up 10 bases and V 5 bases, and 11 bases lay outside the gene matches. The germline V gene has CDR1 SGHTA and CDR2 FQGNSA. The CDR3 consists of 15 residues. CDR3 protein: CASSDRSGGAGEQFF. The CDR3 nucleotides are TGTGCCAGCAGCGATCGGAGCGGGGGGGCCGGCGAGCAGTTCTTC.

In its sample, this clonotype was seen many times. The genes are TRBV20-1 and TRBJ1-1; 10 nucleotides match TRBD1. The germline CDR1 and CDR2 sequences are DFQATT and SNEGSKA (reference sequence). The CDR3 loop spans 15 amino acids. The V and J ends lost 1 base and 1 base, in that order; junction bases with no gene match: 3. CDR3 bases: TGCAGTGCTAGAGCCGGGGACAGGGGGAACACTGAAGCTTTCTTT. Its translation: CSARAGDRGNTEAFF.

There are many counts of this clonotype. The rearrangement joins TRBV2 to TRBJ2-3; TRBD1 matches at 9 bases. The CDR3 covers 17 residues. J gave up 3 bases and V 7 bases, and 14 bases lay outside the gene matches. Germline assignment: CDR1 SNHLY and CDR2 FYNNEI. CDR3 DNA: TGTGCCAGCAACGCCGGATGGGACAGGGTGGTTACAGATACGCAGTATTTT. Its translation: CASNAGWDRVVTDTQYF.

There are a few counts of this clonotype. V gene TRBV2 combines with J gene TRBJ2-7, with TRBD2 matching over 7 bases. V dropped 6 bases and J dropped 4; count of bases not matched to a gene: 9. The CDR3 has 14 amino acids. CDR1 and CDR2 from the germline V gene are SNHLY and FYNNEI. CDR3 region: CASRGGGRNYEQYF. The CDR3 coding sequence is TGTGCCAGCAGGGGGGGGGGGAGAAATTACGAGCAGTACTTC.

V is TRBV5-1 and J is TRBJ2-4, with D perhaps given as TRBD1 or TRBD2 (5 bases each). V lost 5 bases and J 5 bases, leaving 17 bases between the germline ends. The germline gives CDR1 SGHRS, CDR2 YFSETQ. The CDR3 totals 15 residues. The CDR3 loop reads CASSARGFGENIQYF. For the CDR3, the DNA is TGCGCCAGCAGTGCCCGGGGCTTTGGGGAAAACATTCAGTACTTC. The entire variable domain, with the rest obtained from reference TRBV5-1 and TRBJ2-4, is as follows: KAGVTQTPRYLIKTRGQQVTLSCSPISGHRSVSWYQQTPGQGLQFLFEYFSETQRNKGNFPGRFSGRQFSNSRSEMNVSTLELGDSALYLCASSARGFGENIQYFGAGTRLSVL.

The chain links TRBV4-3 to TRBJ1-2; no clear D gene. Germline V gene data show CDR1 as LGHNA and CDR2 as YSLEER. Trimming stripped 0 bases from V and 4 bases from J, with 12 bases between. The CDR3 runs to 15 residues. The DNA of the CDR3 is TGCGCCAGCAGCCAAGATCGTACCGGGGTCTATGGCTACACCTTC. It yields the protein CASSQDRTGVYGYTF.

This clonotype showed up just a few times. The chain uses TRBV25-1 and TRBJ2-7; 7 nucleotides align to TRBD2. With V trimmed by 1 base and J by 3 bases, 6 bases remained unmatched. Germline V gene data show CDR1 as MGHDK and CDR2 as SYGVNS. The length of the CDR3 is 15 residues. DNA of the CDR3: TGTGCCAGCAGTGAATTAACTAGCGAACACTACGAGCAGTACTTC. Translation gives CASSELTSEHYEQYF.

About this clonotype itself: This may be a read error: a much more frequent sequence differs by one nucleotide. The V and J genes are TRBV30 and TRBJ2-1, with 7 bases identical to TRBD2. The end of the DNA aligns better with TRBJ2-7, so the J call may be wrong. CDR3 size: 13 residues. Germline V lookup: CDR1 GTSNPN, CDR2 SVGIG (reference sequence). The CDR3 loop reads CAWSSGMDNEQYF. CDR3 nucleotide sequence: TGTGCCTGGAGTAGCGGGATGGACAATGAGCAGTACTTC.

The V gene is TRBV6-2 or TRBV6-3, the J gene TRBJ1-4, with D possibly TRBD1 on 6 matching bases. Germline CDR1 MNHEY, CDR2 SVGEGT. The ends were cut back, 6 bases at V and 0 bases at J, with 11 bases in the middle. CDR3 size: 15 residues. CDR3: CASRRGGATNEKLFF. CDR3 bases: TGTGCCAGCAGACGAGGGGGTGCAACTAATGAAAAACTGTTTTTT.

The V call is TRBV2, the J call TRBJ1-1, with TRBD1 as a possible D gene (5 bases). CDR1 and CDR2 from the germline V gene are SNHLY and FYNNEI. The V end lost 8 bases, the J end lost 4 bases, and 11 bases lay between the germline ends. The length of the CDR3 is 12 residues. CDR3: CASVGRSTEAFF. CDR3 coding DNA: TGTGCCAGCGTGGGGCGAAGCACTGAAGCTTTCTTT.

As to this clonotype: A much larger clone sits a single nucleotide away, making a read error possible. Given the absence of the conserved phenylalanine or tryptophan at the CDR3 end, a read error is likely. This chain uses TRBV29-1 with TRBJ1-1; D is ambiguous. The CDR3 loop spans 13 amino acids. V lost 0 bases, J lost 1 base, and 6 bases lay in between. Germline-derived CDR1 and CDR2 are SQVTM and ANQGSEA. The CDR3 region is CSVEDPRNTEAFS. The CDR3 DNA reads as TGCAGCGTTGAAGATCCAAGGAACACTGAAGCTTTCTCT.

The V call is TRBV4-2, the J call TRBJ2-3, with D perhaps TRBD2 (6 bases). This CDR3 is built from 18 residues. V lost 0 bases and J lost 10, with 26 bases in between. Germline assignment: CDR1 LGHNA and CDR2 YNFKEQ. The CDR3 DNA reads TGTGCCAGCAGCCAAGATTCCCCGACTAGTTCCCCAGGCGAGGCGCAGTATTTT. It encodes CASSQDSPTSSPGEAQYF.